These 22 T cell receptor beta chains were all obtained from the same sample, sequenced in a study of blood T cell repertoires in COVID-19. Libraries were prepared by immunoSEQ multiplex PCR; TCRdb keeps only in-frame clonotypes and omits some of them. The table includes about 85,000 clones, approximately 79% detected once. The sequencing sample was made of peripheral blood. All receptors come from a man in his 70s with acute or convalescent COVID-19.

The chain recombines TRBV6-1 with TRBJ1-3, with TRBD1 identical over 8 bases. Germline trimming cut 2 bases from V and 0 bases from J; bases unmatched to any gene: 3. The germline V gene has CDR1 MNHNS and CDR2 SASEGT. The CDR3 has 16 residues. CDR3 loop: CASSELDRDSGNTIYF. In DNA, the CDR3 is TGTGCCAGCAGTGAATTGGACAGGGACTCTGGAAACACCATATATTTT.

This clone was counted only a few times. Here the CDR3 DNA reads TGTGCCAGCAGTGAATGGGACTCCACAGATACGCAGTATTTT. Amino acids: CASSEWDSTDTQYF. The chain links TRBV6-1 to TRBJ2-3; perhaps TRBD2 as D (6 bases). V was trimmed by 2 bases and J by 2 bases, leaving 8 bases between them. This CDR3 is 14 amino acids long. Germline lookup yields CDR1 MNHNS and CDR2 SASEGT.

V gene TRBV27 combines with J gene TRBJ1-5; TRBD1 aligns across 11 bases. CDR1 MNHEY and CDR2 SMNVEV come from the germline V gene (reference sequence). V shed 5 bases, J shed 7 bases, and the junction held 16 bases outside the gene matches. The CDR3 spans 18 residues. This chain's CDR3 is CASSPIEIGTGGGQPQHF. In nucleotides, the CDR3 is TGTGCCAGCAGTCCAATAGAGATAGGGACAGGGGGAGGACAGCCCCAGCATTTT.

The chain combines TRBV7-9 with TRBJ1-4; TRBD1 aligns across 8 bases. CDR3 length equals 15 residues. The junction had 10 bases not matched to a gene; V was cut back by 5 bases and J by 8 bases. Germline CDR1 reads SEHNR; CDR2 reads FQNEAQ (reference sequence). Written as DNA, the CDR3 is TGTGCCAGCAGCCCCTCCAGGGGGCTGGGAGAAAAACTGTTTTTT. Protein product: CASSPSRGLGEKLFF.

About this clone: Within the sample, other DNA sequences also encode this same CDR3. The chain combines TRBV6-5 with TRBJ1-6, with TRBD1 as a possible D gene (6 bases). Trimming shortened V by 2 bases and J by 7 bases, and 9 bases separated the two germline ends. CDR1 and CDR2 from the germline V gene are MNHEY and SVGAGI. The CDR3 sequence is 14 residues long. The CDR3 region is CASSYRDINSPLHF. The CDR3 DNA sequence: TGTGCCAGCAGTTACCGGGACATCAATTCACCCCTCCACTTT.

The chain is built from TRBV4-1 and TRBJ1-4; the match to TRBD1 covers 7 bases. V dropped 4 bases and J dropped 7; count of bases not matched to a gene: 9. The CDR3 loop spans 15 amino acids. The germline gives CDR1 MGHRA, CDR2 YSYEKL. CDR3 sequence reads: CASSPQQGMGEKLFF. In DNA, the CDR3 is TGCGCCAGCAGCCCCCAACAGGGGATGGGTGAAAAACTGTTTTTT.

The chain employs TRBV28 and TRBJ2-1, with D tentatively TRBD2 (5 bases). The CDR3 length is 13 residues. Germline CDR1 is MDHEN and CDR2 is SYDVKM. The V and J ends lost 6 bases and 4 bases respectively, with 10 bases between them. The CDR3 is CASRRAAYNEQFF. CDR3 DNA sequence: TGTGCCAGCAGACGAGCGGCTTACAATGAGCAGTTCTTC.

This clone showed up just once. This chain connects TRBV5-1 to TRBJ1-1, with TRBD1 as a possible D gene (5 bases). Germline CDR1 SGHRS, CDR2 YFSETQ. The germline V and J ends were trimmed by 4 bases and 4 bases, with 14 bases remaining between them. This CDR3 is built from 14 residues. The CDR3 DNA reads as TGCGCCAGCAGCCCCCGCGGGACTTTCACTGAAGCTTTCTTT. It translates to CASSPRGTFTEAFF.

V usage is TRBV19 and J usage is TRBJ1-2; D uncertain. CDR3 length equals 14 residues. CDR1 and CDR2 (germline): LNHDA, SQIVND (reference sequence). The V gene lost 3 bases and the J gene lost 0 bases, with 8 bases spanning the gap. CDR3 in DNA: TGTGCCAGTAGTATTGGCCGTTCTAACTATGGCTACACCTTC. Protein sequence: CASSIGRSNYGYTF.

V gene TRBV28 combines with J gene TRBJ2-1, with TRBD1 identical over 10 bases. CDR1 and CDR2 from the germline V gene are MDHEN and SYDVKM. The length of the CDR3 is 16 residues. In DNA, the CDR3 is TGTGCGGCCAGCAGTCACACGGGACAGGGGAGGAATGAGCAGTTCTTC. This encodes CAASSHTGQGRNEQFF. Together with reference TRBV28 and TRBJ2-1, the CDR3 gives the full variable domain: DVKVTQSSRYLVKRTGEKVFLECVQDMDHENMFWYRQDPGLGLRLIYFSYDVKMKEKGDIPEGYSVSREKKERFSLILESASTNQTSMYLCAASSHTGQGRNEQFFGPGTRLTVL.

The chain has TRBV18 and TRBJ2-1, with D perhaps matching TRBD1 (6 bases). Germline V lookup: CDR1 KGHSH, CDR2 LQKENI. Deletions cut 7 bases from V and 6 bases from J, with 19 bases between. The CDR3 is 15 residues long. The CDR3 nucleotides are TGTGCCAGCTTCACCACCCAGGGGAGAATCAATGAGCAGTTCTTC. This translates into CASFTTQGRINEQFF. Full variable domain (remainder filled in from reference TRBV18 and TRBJ2-1): NAGVMQNPRHLVRRRGQEARLRCSPMKGHSHVYWYRQLPEEGLKFMVYLQKENIIDESGMPKERFSAEFPKEGPSILRIQQVVRGDSAAYFCASFTTQGRINEQFFGPGTRLTVL.

The V gene is TRBV18, the J gene TRBJ1-2; 7 nucleotides match TRBD1. The CDR3 is made up of 15 amino acids. V shed 3 bases, J shed 2 bases, and the junction held 6 bases outside the gene matches. Germline assignment: CDR1 KGHSH and CDR2 LQKENI. For the CDR3, the DNA is TGTGCCAGCTCACCGCTTGGACAGGACAACTATGGCTACACCTTC. It is translated as CASSPLGQDNYGYTF.

The rearrangement uses TRBV5-8 and TRBJ1-2; D is unresolved. The germline CDR1 and CDR2 sequences are SGHTS and YDEGEE. The ends were cut back, 0 bases at V and 8 bases at J, with 14 bases in the middle. The CDR3 has 14 residues. This CDR3 reads CASSLDQKLKGYTF. DNA of the CDR3: TGTGCCAGCAGCTTGGACCAGAAGTTAAAAGGCTACACCTTC. Together with reference TRBV5-8 and TRBJ1-2, the CDR3 gives the full variable domain: EAGVTQSPTHLIKTRGQQATLRCSPISGHTSVYWYQQALGLGLQFLLWYDEGEERNRGNFPPRFSGRQFPNYSSELNVNALELEDSALYLCASSLDQKLKGYTFGSGTRLTVV.

The chain employs TRBV4-1 and TRBJ1-3; no reliable D call. Deletions cut 4 bases from V and 6 bases from J, with 19 bases between. Germline V gene lookup returns CDR1 MGHRA and CDR2 YSYEKL. The CDR3 covers 16 residues. The CDR3 reads CASSPTPEPSTNTIYF. CDR3 nucleotides: TGCGCCAGCAGCCCCACTCCCGAGCCAAGCACAAACACCATATATTTT.

The chain joins TRBV27 to TRBJ2-1; 7 nucleotides align to TRBD1. V lost 6 bases, J lost 5 bases, and 7 bases stayed unmatched. CDR3 length: 14 residues. Germline CDR1 is MNHEY and CDR2 is SMNVEV (reference sequence). The CDR3 DNA follows: TGTGCCAGCAGCGCTACAGGGGTTCACAATGAGCAGTTCTTC. It translates to CASSATGVHNEQFF.

This clone was picked up many times. The chain joins TRBV7-9 to TRBJ1-2, with unresolved D. The CDR3 is 12 amino acids. The V gene's germline CDR1 is SEHNR and CDR2 FQNEAQ (reference sequence). V dropped 4 bases and J dropped 4 bases, with 7 bases sitting between them. The CDR3 sequence is CASSSDFYGYTF. CDR3 in DNA: TGTGCCAGCAGCTCGGACTTCTATGGCTACACCTTC.

This chain links TRBV5-1 with TRBJ1-1, with 9 bases aligning to TRBD1. Germline CDR1 and CDR2: SGHRS and YFSETQ. The V gene end was trimmed by 1 base and the J gene end by 4 bases; junction bases not matched to a gene: 11. The CDR3 is made up of 17 amino acids. The CDR3 spells CASSLWDRVSSGTEAFF. In nucleotides, the CDR3 is TGCGCCAGCAGCTTGTGGGACAGGGTCAGCTCGGGCACTGAAGCTTTCTTT.

J is TRBJ2-2 and V is TRBV13, with 10 bases that match TRBD1. Unmatched junction bases numbered 8, after V lost 7 bases and J lost 6 bases. The CDR3 totals 15 residues. Looked up from germline, CDR1 is PRHDT and CDR2 is FYEKMQ (reference sequence). CDR3 sequence reads: CASIGRDRGPGELFF. The CDR3 region has the DNA TGTGCCAGCATCGGTAGGGACAGGGGACCCGGGGAGCTGTTTTTT.

This chain links TRBV5-6 with TRBJ1-4; D is unclear. The CDR3 spans 17 residues. Germline V gene data show CDR1 as SGHDT and CDR2 as YYEEEE. Trimming pared 1 base from V and 0 bases from J, leaving 13 bases between. The CDR3, as DNA: TGTGCCAGCAGCTTGTCCGAACAGCCTGCAACTAATGAAAAACTGTTTTTT. Amino acid sequence: CASSLSEQPATNEKLFF. The full variable domain, with the rest looked up from reference TRBV5-6 and TRBJ1-4, is DAGVTQSPTHLIKTRGQQVTLRCSPKSGHDTVSWYQQALGQGPQFIFQYYEEEERQRGNFPDRFSGHQFPNYSSELNVNALLLGDSALYLCASSLSEQPATNEKLFFGSGTQLSVL.

This chain connects TRBV6-5 to TRBJ1-1; 11 positions agree with TRBD1. This CDR3 contains 11 residues. Looked up from germline, CDR1 is MNHEY and CDR2 is SVGAGI. V lost 4 bases to trimming and J lost 13 bases; unmatched junction nucleotides: 2. CDR3 in amino acids: CASSSGTGGFF. The DNA of the CDR3 is TGTGCCAGCAGTTCCGGGACAGGGGGTTTCTTT.

The chain carries TRBV28 and TRBJ2-2, with no clear D. V was shortened by 6 bases and J by 5 bases, with 19 bases between the two germline ends. The CDR3 spans 16 residues. Per germline, CDR1 MDHEN and CDR2 SYDVKM. CDR3 residues: CASSLPSRIGTGELFF. The DNA for the CDR3 is TGTGCCAGCAGCTTACCCTCCAGGATTGGTACCGGGGAGCTGTTTTTT. Using reference TRBV28 and TRBJ2-2 for the parts outside the CDR3, the full variable domain is DVKVTQSSRYLVKRTGEKVFLECVQDMDHENMFWYRQDPGLGLRLIYFSYDVKMKEKGDIPEGYSVSREKKERFSLILESASTNQTSMYLCASSLPSRIGTGELFFGEGSRLTVL.

The chain joins TRBV3-1 (or the pseudogene TRBV3-2) to TRBJ1-2; TRBD1 matches 12 bases. This CDR3 region has 15 residues. The V and J ends lost 2 bases and 8 bases, in that order; junction bases with no gene match: 6. CDR1 and CDR2 (germline): LGHDT, YNNKEL (reference sequence). CDR3 region: CASSQNPGQGAGYTF. The CDR3 DNA is TGTGCCAGCAGCCAAAATCCGGGACAGGGGGCGGGCTACACCTTC.